Included here is one TCR beta chain sequence, with context. This clone's antigen is unknown. No base quality information exists; no much larger clone differs at one position. This sample was taken from a study of T-cell reconstitution after alpha-beta-depleted transplantation in children (dated by TCRdb to the mid-2010s). A note on the overall study: T-cell immune reconstitution after TCRalphabeta/CD19-depleted allogeneic hematopoietic cell transplantation in children was quantitatively tracked in the study by means of TCR repertoire profiling. The paper's findings and limits, for the study overall: The high TCRbeta diversity at day 60 in some patients was ascribed to recipient T cells and intrathymic progenitors that had survived conditioning. Over subsequent months, a decline in hyperexpanded clone frequencies was noted, and after one year, T-cell counts and TCRbeta diversity were mostly ascribed to newly produced T cells. Apparently early alphabetaT-cell count recovery about two months after transplant reportedly relied on only several hundred rapidly expanded clones derived from non-depleted graft cells.

For CDR1 and CDR2, the germline V gene lists SGHTA and FQGNSA. The CDR3 measures 14 amino acids from cysteine to phenylalanine. Only the CDR3 part of the read is kept: 42 bases, read in frame from the first base. Trimming leaves V shorter by 4 bases and J shorter by 3 bases, with the junction holding 5 bases beyond the gene matches. The method was PCR. The sequencer was an Illumina HiSeq 2500. To normalize quantification of the TCRbeta repertoire, the TCR libraries were built with molecular barcoding that relied on unique molecular identifiers. TCRdb reran the public reads through fastp at Q25 and MiXCR, keeping productive beta chains. For every CDR3 protein sequence, its rows merge into one entry that carries the most common genes and DNA. The sample table contains around 490,000 distinct CDR3 sequences; only one count was recorded for around 10% of them. Jointly, the top ten make up 11% to 15% of the sample.

This sample's treatment or condition label indicates: allogeneic hematopoietic cell transplantation with graft depleted of TCRalphabeta T cells and CD19 B cells. The children who served as transplant recipients had been given grafts of TCRalphabeta/CD19-depleted allogeneic hematopoietic cells. Recombination connected TRBV7-2 to TRBJ2-7; the junction holds 8 bases that match TRBD2. This TCR was recovered from a female patient under 10 years old who had a stem cell transplant for aplastic anemia, so the T cells may come from the graft donor. The sequences come from PBMCs, mostly from graft donor cells, collected 180 days after TCRalphabeta/CD19-depleted stem cell transplant. The CDR3 reads as follows: CASSSGTRLYEQYF. The nucleotides read TGTGCCAGCAGCTCCGGGACTAGACTCTACGAGCAGTACTTC.